This T cell receptor beta chain is drawn from a study of blood T cells in healthy people across ages. Per the germline V gene, CDR1 is LGHDT and CDR2 is YNNKEL (reference sequence). The CDR3 runs to 15 residues. With 0 bases removed from V and 7 bases from J, the gap between germline ends came to 10 bases. For the second PCR, which ran for 7 to 11 cycles, a sample-barcoded 5' primer and a J-beta primer mix were used. Each CDR3 protein gets one entry after TCRdb re-called the 5' RACE reads with MiXCR. Here the sample spans fewer than 1 million distinct CDR3 sequences, approximately 44% being singletons.

The sample consisted of blood. The receptor was isolated from a man between 60 and 75 years old in good health. The chain joins TRBV3-1 to TRBJ1-6; D gene uncertain. The CDR3 nucleotides are TGTGCCAGCAGCCAAGAACAAAACGCCAATTCACCCCTCCACTTT. Protein product: CASSQEQNANSPLHF.